This T cell receptor beta chain was sequenced during a study of identical twins. Whole-study findings and limits: Sequences that were beta out-of-frame showed weaker excess twin sharing. Whereas memory repertoires showed no such difference, abundant cord blood beta clonotypes carried fewer insertions.

TCRdb redid the calling of the 5' RACE reads with MiXCR, one entry per CDR3 protein. The sample includes 300,000 to 350,000 distinct CDR3 sequences, approximately 13% of them seen just once. CDR3 length: 19 amino acids. The trim removed 3 bases at V and 5 bases at J, leaving 23 bases unmatched. Germline V CDR1 and CDR2: SGHDT, YYEEEE. Remarks on this clonotype: Antigen: not known.

Healthy Caucasians alone served as donors. These same data were also listed under a study on yellow fever vaccine responses in identical twins.

J is TRBJ2-7 and V is TRBV5-6; 7 nucleotides agree with TRBD1. This clonotype was obtained from a woman under 30 in good health. The sample consisted of CD8+ T cells sorted from blood. In DNA, the CDR3 is TGTGCCAGCAGCTCATCGACCGGACAGGCATTCACTTTCCTACACGAGCAGTACTTC. Residues: CASSSSTGQAFTFLHEQYF.